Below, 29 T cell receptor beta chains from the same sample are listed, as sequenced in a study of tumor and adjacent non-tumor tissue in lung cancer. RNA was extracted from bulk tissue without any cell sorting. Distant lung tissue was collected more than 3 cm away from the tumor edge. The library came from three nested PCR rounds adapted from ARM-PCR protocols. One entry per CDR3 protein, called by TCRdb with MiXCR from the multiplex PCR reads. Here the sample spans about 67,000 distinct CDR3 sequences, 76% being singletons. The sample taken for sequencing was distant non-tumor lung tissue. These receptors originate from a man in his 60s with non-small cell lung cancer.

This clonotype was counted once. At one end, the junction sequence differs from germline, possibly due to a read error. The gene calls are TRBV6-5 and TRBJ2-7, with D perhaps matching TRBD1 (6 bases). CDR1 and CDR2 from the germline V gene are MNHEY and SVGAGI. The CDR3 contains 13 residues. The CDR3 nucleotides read TGTGCCAGCAGTTTAACAGGGTTGGGCGAGCATTATTTC. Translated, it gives CASSLTGLGEHYF.

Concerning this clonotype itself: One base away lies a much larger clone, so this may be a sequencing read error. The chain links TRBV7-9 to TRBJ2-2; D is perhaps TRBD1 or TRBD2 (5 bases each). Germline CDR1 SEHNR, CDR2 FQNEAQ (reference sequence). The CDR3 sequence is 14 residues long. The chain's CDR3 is CASSSRQFTGEPFF. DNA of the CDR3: TGTGCCAGCAGCTCTAGACAGTTCACCGGGGAGCCGTTTTTT.

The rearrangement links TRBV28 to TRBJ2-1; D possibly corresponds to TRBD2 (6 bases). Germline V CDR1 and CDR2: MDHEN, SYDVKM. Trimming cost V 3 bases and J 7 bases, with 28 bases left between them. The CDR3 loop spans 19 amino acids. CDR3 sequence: CASSFEWTGLAASYNEQFF. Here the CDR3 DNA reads TGTGCCAGCAGTTTTGAATGGACCGGATTAGCGGCAAGCTATAATGAGCAGTTCTTC.

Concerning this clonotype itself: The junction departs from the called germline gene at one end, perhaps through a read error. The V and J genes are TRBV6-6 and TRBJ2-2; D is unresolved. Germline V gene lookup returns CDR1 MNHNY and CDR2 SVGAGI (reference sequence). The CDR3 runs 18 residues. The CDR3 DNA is TGTGTCAGCTGTACGAATGTCCTTTCTCCATCGAGCACCGGGGAGCTGTTTTTT. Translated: CVSCTNVLSPSSTGELFF.

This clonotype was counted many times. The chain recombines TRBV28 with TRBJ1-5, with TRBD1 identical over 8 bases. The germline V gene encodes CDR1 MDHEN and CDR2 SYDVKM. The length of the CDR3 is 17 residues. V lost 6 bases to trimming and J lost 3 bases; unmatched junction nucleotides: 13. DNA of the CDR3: TGTGCCAGCAGGGGATACAGAAGGACAGGGTACAATCAGCCCCAGCATTTT. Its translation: CASRGYRRTGYNQPQHF.

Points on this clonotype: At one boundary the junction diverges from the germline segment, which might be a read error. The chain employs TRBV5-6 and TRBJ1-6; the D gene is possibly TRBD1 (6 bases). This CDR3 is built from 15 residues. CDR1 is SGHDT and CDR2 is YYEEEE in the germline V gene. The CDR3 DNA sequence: TGTGCCAGCAGCTTGAGACAGGAGAATGGATCACCCATCCACTTT. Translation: CASSLRQENGSPIHF.

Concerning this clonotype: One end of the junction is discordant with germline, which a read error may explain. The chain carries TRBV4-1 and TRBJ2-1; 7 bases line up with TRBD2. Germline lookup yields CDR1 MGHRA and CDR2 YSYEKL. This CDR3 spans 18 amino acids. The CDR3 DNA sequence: TGCGCCAGCAGCCAAGGCTATCGGGAGGTCGGCTCCCACAATGAGCAGTTCTTC. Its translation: CASSQGYREVGSHNEQFF.

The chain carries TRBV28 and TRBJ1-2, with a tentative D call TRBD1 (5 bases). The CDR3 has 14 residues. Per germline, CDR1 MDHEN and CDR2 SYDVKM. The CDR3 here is CACSPLGTKDGYTF. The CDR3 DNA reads TGTGCATGCAGTCCACTAGGGACCAAAGATGGCTACACCTTC.

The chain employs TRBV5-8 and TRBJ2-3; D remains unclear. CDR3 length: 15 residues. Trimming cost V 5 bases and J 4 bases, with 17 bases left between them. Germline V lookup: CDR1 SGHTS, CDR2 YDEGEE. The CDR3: CASSGESAPADTQYF. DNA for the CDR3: TGTGCCAGCAGTGGAGAGAGCGCCCCCGCAGATACGCAGTATTTT.

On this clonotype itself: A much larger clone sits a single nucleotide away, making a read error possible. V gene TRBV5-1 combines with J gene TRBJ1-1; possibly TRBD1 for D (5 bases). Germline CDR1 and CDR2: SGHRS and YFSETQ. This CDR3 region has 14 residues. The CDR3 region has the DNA TGCGCCAGCAGGTTGGAAGCGGGGGGCACTGAAGCTTTCTTT. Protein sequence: CASRLEAGGTEAFF.

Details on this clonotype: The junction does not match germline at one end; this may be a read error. The CDR3 sequence is CASNRGDGAFNGYTF. CDR3 nucleotides: TGTGCCAGCAACAGAGGGGACGGAGCTTTCAATGGATACACCTTC. V usage is TRBV6-1 and J usage is TRBJ1-2, with D possibly being TRBD1 (5 bases). The CDR3 totals 15 residues. Looked up from germline, CDR1 is MNHNS and CDR2 is SASEGT.

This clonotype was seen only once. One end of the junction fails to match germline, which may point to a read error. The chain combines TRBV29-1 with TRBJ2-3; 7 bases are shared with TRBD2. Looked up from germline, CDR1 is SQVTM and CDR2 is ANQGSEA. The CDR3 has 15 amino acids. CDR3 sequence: CSVVGTSVTTDTQYF. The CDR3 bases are TGCAGCGTTGTAGGAACTAGCGTAACAACAGATACGCAATATTTT.

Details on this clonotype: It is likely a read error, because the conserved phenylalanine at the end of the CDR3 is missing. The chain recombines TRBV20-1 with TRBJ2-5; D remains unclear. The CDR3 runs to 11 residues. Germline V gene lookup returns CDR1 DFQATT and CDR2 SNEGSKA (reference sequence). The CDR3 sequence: CSASGWETQYL. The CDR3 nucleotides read TGTAGTGCTAGTGGGTGGGAGACCCAGTACCTC.

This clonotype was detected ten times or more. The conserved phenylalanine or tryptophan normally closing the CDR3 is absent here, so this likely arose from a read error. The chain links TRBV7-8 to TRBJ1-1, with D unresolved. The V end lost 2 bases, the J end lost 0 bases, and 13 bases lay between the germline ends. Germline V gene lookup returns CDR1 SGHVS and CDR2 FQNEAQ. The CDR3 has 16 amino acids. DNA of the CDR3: TGTGCCAGCAGCTTATCGACTACACCCATGAACACTGAAGCTTTCCTT. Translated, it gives CASSLSTTPMNTEAFL.

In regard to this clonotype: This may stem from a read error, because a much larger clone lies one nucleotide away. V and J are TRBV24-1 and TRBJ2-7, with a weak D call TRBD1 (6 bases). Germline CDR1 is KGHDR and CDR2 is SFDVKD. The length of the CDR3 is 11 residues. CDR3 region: CVTGDNYEQYF. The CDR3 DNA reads TGTGTCACCGGGGACAACTACGAGCAGTACTTC.

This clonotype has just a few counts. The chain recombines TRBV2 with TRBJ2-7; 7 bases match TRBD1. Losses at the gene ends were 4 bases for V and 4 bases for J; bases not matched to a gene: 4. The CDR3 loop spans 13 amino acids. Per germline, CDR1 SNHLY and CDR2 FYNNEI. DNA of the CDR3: TGTGCCAGCAGTGGAGGGACAGATTACGAGCAGTACTTC. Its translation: CASSGGTDYEQYF.

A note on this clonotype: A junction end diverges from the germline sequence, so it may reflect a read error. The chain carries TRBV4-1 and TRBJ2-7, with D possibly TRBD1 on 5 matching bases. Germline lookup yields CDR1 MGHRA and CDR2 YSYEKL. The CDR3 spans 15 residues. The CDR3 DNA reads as TGTGCCAGCAGCCGCCTTAGTGACAGTGCCTACGAGCAGTACTTC. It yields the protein CASSRLSDSAYEQYF.

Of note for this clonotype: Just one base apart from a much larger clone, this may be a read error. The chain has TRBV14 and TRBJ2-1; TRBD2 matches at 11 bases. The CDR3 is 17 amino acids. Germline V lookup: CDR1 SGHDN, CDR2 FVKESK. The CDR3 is CVSSQDLGSGRASEQLF. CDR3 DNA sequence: TGTGTCAGCAGCCAAGATTTAGGTAGCGGGAGGGCCAGTGAGCAGCTCTTC.

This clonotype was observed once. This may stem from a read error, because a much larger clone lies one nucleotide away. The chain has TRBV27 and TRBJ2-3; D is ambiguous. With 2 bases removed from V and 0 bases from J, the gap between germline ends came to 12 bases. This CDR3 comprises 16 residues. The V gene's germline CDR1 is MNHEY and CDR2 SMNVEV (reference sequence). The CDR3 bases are TGTGCCAGCAGTTTAACTCCAGCGTCTAGCACAGATACGCAGTATTTT. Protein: CASSLTPASSTDTQYF.

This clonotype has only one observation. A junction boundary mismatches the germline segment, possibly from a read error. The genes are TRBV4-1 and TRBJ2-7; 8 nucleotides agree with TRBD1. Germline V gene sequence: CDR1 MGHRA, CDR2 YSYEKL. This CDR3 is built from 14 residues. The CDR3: CAISQGQGSYGQYF. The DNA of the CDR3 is TGCGCCATCAGCCAAGGACAGGGTTCCTACGGGCAGTACTTC.

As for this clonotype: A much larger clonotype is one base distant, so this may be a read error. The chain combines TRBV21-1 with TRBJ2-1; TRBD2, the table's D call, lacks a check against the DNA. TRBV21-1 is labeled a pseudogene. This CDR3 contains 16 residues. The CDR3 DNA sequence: TGTGCCAGCAGCGAAGACCCCGGGACTAACCACAATGAGCAGGTCTTC. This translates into CASSEDPGTNHNEQVF.

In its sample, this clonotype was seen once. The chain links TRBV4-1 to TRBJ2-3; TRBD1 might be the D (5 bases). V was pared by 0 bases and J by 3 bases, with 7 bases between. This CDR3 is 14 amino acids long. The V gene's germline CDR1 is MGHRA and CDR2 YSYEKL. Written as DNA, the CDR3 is TGCGCCAGCAGCCAAGATGGGGCGACAGATACGCAGTATTTT. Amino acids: CASSQDGATDTQYF.

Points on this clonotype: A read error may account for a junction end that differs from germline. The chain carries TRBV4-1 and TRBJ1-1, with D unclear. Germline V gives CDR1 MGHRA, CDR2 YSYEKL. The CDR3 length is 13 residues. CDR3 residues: CASSQGLFTEAFF. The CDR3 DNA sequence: TGCGCCAGTAGCCAAGGTTTGTTCACTGAAGCTTTCTTT.

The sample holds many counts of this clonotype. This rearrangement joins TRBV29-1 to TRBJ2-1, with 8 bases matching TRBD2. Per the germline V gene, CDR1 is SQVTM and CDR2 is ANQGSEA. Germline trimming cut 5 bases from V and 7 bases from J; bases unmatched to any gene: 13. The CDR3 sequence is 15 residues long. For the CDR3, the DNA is TGCAGCGTTCCACAATTAGCGGGATCTGGGAATGAGCAGTTCTTC. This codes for CSVPQLAGSGNEQFF.

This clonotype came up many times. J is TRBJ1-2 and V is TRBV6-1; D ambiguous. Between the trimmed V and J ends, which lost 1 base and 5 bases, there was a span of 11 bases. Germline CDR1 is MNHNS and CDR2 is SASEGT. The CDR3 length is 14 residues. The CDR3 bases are TGTGCCAGCAGTGAAGATGTCAGATCATATGGCTACACCTTC. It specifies CASSEDVRSYGYTF.

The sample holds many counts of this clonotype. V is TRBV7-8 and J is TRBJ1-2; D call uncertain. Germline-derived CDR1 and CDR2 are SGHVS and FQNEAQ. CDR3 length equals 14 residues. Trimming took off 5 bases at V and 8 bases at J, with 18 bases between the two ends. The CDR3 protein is CASSLTPTSIGYTF. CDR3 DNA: TGTGCCAGCAGCCTGACCCCGACGTCGATCGGCTACACCTTC. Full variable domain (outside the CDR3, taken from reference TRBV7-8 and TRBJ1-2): GAGVSQSPRYKVAKRGQDVALRCDPISGHVSLFWYQQALGQGPEFLTYFQNEAQLDKSGLPSDRFFAERPEGSVSTLKIQRTQQEDSAVYLCASSLTPTSIGYTFGSGTRLTVV.

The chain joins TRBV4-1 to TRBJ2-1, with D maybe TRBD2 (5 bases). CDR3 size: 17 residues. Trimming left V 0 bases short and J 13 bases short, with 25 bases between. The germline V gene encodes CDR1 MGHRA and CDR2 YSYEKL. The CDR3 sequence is CASSQDMIGRTYIEQFF. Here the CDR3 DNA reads TGCGCCAGCAGCCAAGATATGATTGGGAGAACCTACATTGAACAGTTCTTC.

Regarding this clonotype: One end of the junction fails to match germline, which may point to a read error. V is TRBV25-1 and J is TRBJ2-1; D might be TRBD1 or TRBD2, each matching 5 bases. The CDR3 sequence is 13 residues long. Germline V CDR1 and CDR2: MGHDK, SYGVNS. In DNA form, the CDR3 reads TGTGTCAGCGGCCGGGACCAGTACAATGAGCAGTTCTTC. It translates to CVSGRDQYNEQFF.

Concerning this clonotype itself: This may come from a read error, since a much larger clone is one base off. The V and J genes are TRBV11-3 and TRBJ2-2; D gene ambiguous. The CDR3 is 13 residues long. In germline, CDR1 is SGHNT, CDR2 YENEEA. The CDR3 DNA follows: TGTGCCAGCAGCTCCTTTTCCACCTGGGAGCTGTTTTTT. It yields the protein CASSSFSTWELFF.